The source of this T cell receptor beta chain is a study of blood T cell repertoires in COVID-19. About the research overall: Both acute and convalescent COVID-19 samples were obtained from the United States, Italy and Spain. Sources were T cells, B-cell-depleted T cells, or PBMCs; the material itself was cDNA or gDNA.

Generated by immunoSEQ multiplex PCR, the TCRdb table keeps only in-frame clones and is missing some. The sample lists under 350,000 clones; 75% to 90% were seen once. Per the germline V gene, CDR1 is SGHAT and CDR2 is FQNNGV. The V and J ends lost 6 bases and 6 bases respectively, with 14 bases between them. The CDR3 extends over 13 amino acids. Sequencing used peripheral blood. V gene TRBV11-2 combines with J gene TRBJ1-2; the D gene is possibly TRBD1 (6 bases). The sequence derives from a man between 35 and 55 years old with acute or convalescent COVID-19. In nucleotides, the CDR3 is TGTGCCAGCAGTCTCACAGGGATGAATGGCTACACCTTC. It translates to CASSLTGMNGYTF.